This TCR beta chain was identified during a study of blood T cell repertoires in COVID-19 (TCRdb year 2020). About the full investigation: Collaborator samples came from the United States, Italy and Spain and covered acute and convalescent phases of COVID-19. The prospective study material was composed of cDNA or gDNA derived from T cells, B-cell-depleted T cells, or PBMCs. Subjects who had been exposed to COVID-19, were actively infected with it, or had recovered from it provided the deeply sampled blood TCRbeta repertoires that made up the dataset. The repertoires were released in a freely available public database meant as a resource for research on the immune response to SARS-CoV-2. The samples were drawn from two sources: the first 160 participants of the ongoing ImmuneRACE study, and 1,000 to 1,500 subjects contributed by 6 global collaborators. Sample metadata almost always included a de-identified subject ID, COVID-19 status, age in years and sex. HLA class I and class II types, where available, came from metadata supplied by the sample provider rather than from assay-based typing. Results and caveats for the whole study, not just this receptor: The amount of clinical and demographic metadata varied by source and participant and was provided uncurated.

One collaborating source in Seattle enrolled patients during active infection and followed them longitudinally through the course of disease. Collaborating institutions collected whole blood in K2EDTA tubes following their own protocols. For TCRbeta analysis, collaborators shipped samples as frozen whole blood, isolated PBMCs, or DNA extracted from either of those sample types. Turning to this clone: The clone's antigen remains unknown. No per-base quality is available; no much larger clone lies one base away.

V was cut back by 6 bases and J by 3 bases, leaving a gap of 6 bases between them. From the cysteine through the phenylalanine, the CDR3 covers 12 amino acids. Only the CDR3 part of the read is kept: 36 bases, read in frame from the first base. Via the germline V gene (reference sequence), CDR1 is MNHEY and CDR2 SMNVEV. TCRbeta CDR3 regions were amplified from genomic DNA using the immunoSEQ Assay, a bias-controlled multiplex PCR. The authors processed their data as follows. The number of nucleated cells in each sample was estimated from the amplification of reference gene primers within the assay. To quantify the absolute abundance of each unique TCRbeta CDR3 rearrangement, sequence reads were collapsed and filtered. Productive Simpson clonality was computed per sample as the square root of Simpson's diversity index over productive rearrangements. TCRdb mirrors the immuneACCESS table, restricted to in-frame sequences. Some clones are absent from its copies; in checked studies, under half trace to an unresolved V gene, and the reason for the others is unknown. For V, J and clone size, that table is used; D and trimming come from the DNA. The sample has about 150,000 clones on record, around 83% of them singletons. In total, the top ten clones hold more than 7.5% of the sample.

The sequence links TRBV27 to TRBJ1-5; TRBD1 is possibly the D segment (5 matching bases). This clonotype was obtained from an older woman with COVID-19, enrolled during active disease. Input material: peripheral blood. The nucleotide sequence is TGTGCCAGCAGAGGGGTCAATCAGCCCCAGCATTTT. This translates into CASRGVNQPQHF.